One sample yielded the 10 T cell receptor beta chains listed below, sequenced in a study of T cells in Graves' hyperthyroidism and ophthalmopathy (dated by TCRdb to between 2018 and 2021). The library was built by means of multiplex PCR. Sequenced using an Illumina HiSeq 2000. The TCR beta CDR3 regions were amplified from RNA transcripts. For the first round of RT-PCR on the TCR CDR3, the HTBI primer set was used together with the Qiagen OneStep RT-PCR kit. TCRdb redid the processing of the public reads, applying fastp at Q25 and MiXCR, and retained in-frame beta chains. Rows merge per CDR3 protein into single entries with the most common DNA and genes. This sample holds hundreds of thousands of distinct CDR3 sequences; approximately 25% were observed only once. The ten most abundant clones make up roughly 70% of the sample. The material sequenced was blood. These receptor sequences come from a man aged 45 to 65 with Graves' hyperthyroidism.

This clonotype was counted a few times. V gene TRBV7-9 combines with J gene TRBJ2-5; D unresolved. Per germline, CDR1 SEHNR and CDR2 FQNEAQ (reference sequence). Deletions cut 6 bases from V and 4 bases from J, with 12 bases between. The CDR3 consists of 13 residues. In DNA form, the CDR3 reads TGTGCCAGCAGTTCCACACCTGTAGAGACCCAGTACTTC. Its protein product is CASSSTPVETQYF.

This clonotype came up a few times. This rearrangement joins TRBV4-1 to TRBJ2-5; 13 nucleotides agree with TRBD2. V lost 3 bases and J lost 4; bases outside the gene matches: 14. The CDR3 runs 19 residues. In germline, CDR1 is MGHRA, CDR2 YSYEKL. The chain's CDR3 is CASSHPGGKLAGGRETQYF. CDR3 in DNA: TGCGCCAGCAGCCATCCCGGGGGCAAACTAGCGGGAGGGCGAGAGACCCAGTACTTC.

This clonotype was recorded at least ten times. V usage is TRBV7-8 and J usage is TRBJ2-1; a possible D gene is TRBD1 (5 bases). The V gene's germline CDR1 is SGHVS and CDR2 FQNEAQ. Trimming shortened V by 3 bases and J by 7 bases, and 13 bases separated the two germline ends. The CDR3 covers 14 residues. The CDR3 sequence: CASSFDFAGNEQFF. The CDR3 coding sequence is TGTGCCAGCAGCTTCGACTTTGCAGGGAATGAGCAGTTCTTC. Together with reference TRBV7-8 and TRBJ2-1, the CDR3 gives the full variable domain: GAGVSQSPRYKVAKRGQDVALRCDPISGHVSLFWYQQALGQGPEFLTYFQNEAQLDKSGLPSDRFFAERPEGSVSTLKIQRTQQEDSAVYLCASSFDFAGNEQFFGPGTRLTVL.

This chain links TRBV19 with TRBJ2-5, with D perhaps matching TRBD2 (6 bases). The CDR3 sequence is 13 residues long. Germline CDR1 reads LNHDA; CDR2 reads SQIVND (reference sequence). V lost 3 bases to trimming and J lost 4 bases, with 9 bases between them. In nucleotides, the CDR3 is TGTGCCAGTAGTATTCTGGGGGGAGAGACCCAGTACTTC. It codes for CASSILGGETQYF. The full variable domain, with the rest looked up from reference TRBV19 and TRBJ2-5, is DGGITQSPKYLFRKEGQNVTLSCEQNLNHDAMYWYRQDPGQGLRLIYYSQIVNDFQKGDIAEGYSVSREKKESFPLTVTSAQKNPTAFYLCASSILGGETQYFGPGTRLLVL.

J is TRBJ2-5 and V is TRBV30; D possibly matches TRBD1 or TRBD2 (5 bases each). Germline lookup yields CDR1 GTSNPN and CDR2 SVGIG (reference sequence). This CDR3 has 12 residues. V gave up 5 bases and J gave up 1 base, with 8 bases separating them. The CDR3 DNA reads as TGTGCCTGGGGGACCCCCCAAGAGACCCAGTACTTC. It is translated as CAWGTPQETQYF.

V is TRBV19 and J is TRBJ1-1; D call uncertain. The CDR3 extends over 13 amino acids. V lost 2 bases to trimming and J lost 3 bases, with 7 bases between them. Germline V gene sequence: CDR1 LNHDA, CDR2 SQIVND (reference sequence). CDR3: CASSISADTEAFF. CDR3 in DNA: TGTGCCAGTAGTATATCGGCAGACACTGAAGCTTTCTTT.

Ten or more counts support this clonotype. The rearrangement links TRBV28 to TRBJ1-1, with D hard to call. Germline CDR1 reads MDHEN; CDR2 reads SYDVKM. This CDR3 is built from 15 residues. V was pared by 2 bases and J by 0 bases, with 10 bases between. The CDR3 spells CASSLTQHMNTEAFF. The CDR3 bases are TGTGCCAGCAGTTTAACGCAGCACATGAACACTGAAGCTTTCTTT.

This clonotype was seen ten or more times. The chain has TRBV12-3 or TRBV12-4 and TRBJ2-2; D is perhaps TRBD1 (5 bases). The CDR3 extends over 16 amino acids. V was trimmed by 2 bases and J by 5 bases, leaving 15 bases between them. The CDR3 region is CASSLIQGGGTGELFF. The CDR3 DNA sequence: TGTGCCAGCAGTTTAATCCAGGGTGGTGGGACCGGGGAGCTGTTTTTT.

This clonotype was found a few times. This chain links TRBV11-2 with TRBJ2-5, with a tentative D call TRBD1 (6 bases). Germline V gene data show CDR1 as SGHAT and CDR2 as FQNNGV. Trimming pared 2 bases from V and 3 bases from J, leaving 19 bases between. The CDR3 contains 17 residues. CDR3 DNA sequence: TGTGCCAGCAGCTTATGGGCCTTTTGGACAGCAGAAGAGACCCAGTACTTC. It translates to CASSLWAFWTAEETQYF.

This clonotype was detected ten times or more. The J gene is TRBJ2-5, the V gene TRBV20-1; 8 nucleotides align to TRBD2. The CDR3 length is 14 residues. The trim removed 0 bases at V and 4 bases at J, leaving 4 bases unmatched. Looked up from germline, CDR1 is DFQATT and CDR2 is SNEGSKA (reference sequence). The CDR3 DNA reads TGCAGTGCTAGAGATGGGACTAGAAGAGAGACCCAGTACTTC. Translated, it gives CSARDGTRRETQYF.